The present entry profiles one TCR beta chain with its context. Its antigen is unknown. This sample stems from a study of a mutant IDH1 vaccine in newly diagnosed glioma. Study information: Radiotherapy, temozolomide, or both had been given previously, and both were given to most.

Germline trimming cut 6 bases from V and 2 bases from J; bases unmatched to any gene: 7. Per the germline V gene, CDR1 is KGHSH and CDR2 is LQKENI. The CDR3 covers 15 residues. Libraries were prepared by immunoSEQ multiplex PCR; TCRdb keeps only in-frame clonotypes and omits some of them. The sample shows some 70,000 clones, approximately 84% of them seen only once. As for time point: week 35, safety follow-up. The study gave 300 ug of mutant IDH1 20-mer peptide per vaccine dose, with topical imiquimod. Study outcomes and limitations: Alterations occurring in top peripheral T cell clonotypes seemed unrelated to pseudoprogression.

The sample in question was PBMCs, obtained from a glioma patient whose treatment included an IDH1 peptide vaccine. This chain links TRBV18 with TRBJ1-1; TRBD1 matches at 9 bases. This receptor was taken from a man younger than 35 with glioma. CDR3 in amino acids: CASSLRQGGNTEAFF. The CDR3 DNA reads TGTGCCAGCTCCCTGCGACAGGGGGGAAACACTGAAGCTTTCTTT.